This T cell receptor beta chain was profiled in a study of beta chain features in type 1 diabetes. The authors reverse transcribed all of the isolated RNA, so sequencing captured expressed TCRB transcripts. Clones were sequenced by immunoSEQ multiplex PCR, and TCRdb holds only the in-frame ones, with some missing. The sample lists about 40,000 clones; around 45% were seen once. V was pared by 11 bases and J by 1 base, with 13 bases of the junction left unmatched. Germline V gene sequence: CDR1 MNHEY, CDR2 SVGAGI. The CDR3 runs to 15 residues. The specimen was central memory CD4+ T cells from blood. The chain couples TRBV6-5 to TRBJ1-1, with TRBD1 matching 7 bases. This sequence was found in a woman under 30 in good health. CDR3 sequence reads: CASTFRGLTNTEAFF. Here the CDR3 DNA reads TGTGCCTCCACTTTTAGGGGGCTAACGAACACTGAAGCTTTCTTT.